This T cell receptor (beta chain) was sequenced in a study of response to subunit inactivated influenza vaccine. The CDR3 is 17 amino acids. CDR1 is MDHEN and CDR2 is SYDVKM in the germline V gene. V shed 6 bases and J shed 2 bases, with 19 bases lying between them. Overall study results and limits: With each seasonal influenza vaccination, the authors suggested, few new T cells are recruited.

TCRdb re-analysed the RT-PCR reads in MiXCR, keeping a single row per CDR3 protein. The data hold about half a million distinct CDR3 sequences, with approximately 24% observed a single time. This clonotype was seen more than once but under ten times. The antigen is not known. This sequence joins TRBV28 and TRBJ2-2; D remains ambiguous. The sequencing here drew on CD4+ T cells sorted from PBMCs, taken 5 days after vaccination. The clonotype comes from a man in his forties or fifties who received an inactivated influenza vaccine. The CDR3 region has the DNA TGTGCCAGCAGCCCCCAGACTGGATGGGGAAACACCGGGGAGCTGTTTTTT. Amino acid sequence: CASSPQTGWGNTGELFF.